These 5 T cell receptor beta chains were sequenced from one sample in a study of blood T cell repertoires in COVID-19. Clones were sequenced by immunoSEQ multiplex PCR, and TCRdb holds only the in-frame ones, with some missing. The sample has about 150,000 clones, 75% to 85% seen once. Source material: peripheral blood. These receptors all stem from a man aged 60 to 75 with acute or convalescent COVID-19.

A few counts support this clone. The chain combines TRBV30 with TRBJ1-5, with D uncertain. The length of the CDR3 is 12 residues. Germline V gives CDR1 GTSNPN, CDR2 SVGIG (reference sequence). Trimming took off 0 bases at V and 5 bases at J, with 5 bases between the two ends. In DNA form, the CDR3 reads TGTGCCTGGAGTGTTAGTCATCAGCCCCAGCATTTT. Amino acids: CAWSVSHQPQHF.

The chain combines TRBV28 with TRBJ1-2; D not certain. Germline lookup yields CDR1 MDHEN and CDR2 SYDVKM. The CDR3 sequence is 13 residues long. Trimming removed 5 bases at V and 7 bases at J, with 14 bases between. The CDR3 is CASSTERGSGYTF. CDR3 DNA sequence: TGTGCCAGCAGTACCGAACGTGGGAGTGGCTACACCTTC.

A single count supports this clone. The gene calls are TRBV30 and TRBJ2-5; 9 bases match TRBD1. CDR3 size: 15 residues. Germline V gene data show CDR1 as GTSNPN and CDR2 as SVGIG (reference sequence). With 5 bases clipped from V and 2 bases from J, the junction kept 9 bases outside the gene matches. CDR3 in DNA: TGTGCCTGGTTACCGGGACAGGGAGTTCAAGAGACCCAGTACTTC. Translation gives CAWLPGQGVQETQYF. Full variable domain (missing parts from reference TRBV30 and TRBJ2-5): SQTIHQWPATLVQPVGSPLSLECTVEGTSNPNLYWYRQAAGRGLQLLFYSVGIGQISSEVPQNLSASRPQDRQFILSSKKLLLSDSGFYLCAWLPGQGVQETQYFGPGTRLLVL.

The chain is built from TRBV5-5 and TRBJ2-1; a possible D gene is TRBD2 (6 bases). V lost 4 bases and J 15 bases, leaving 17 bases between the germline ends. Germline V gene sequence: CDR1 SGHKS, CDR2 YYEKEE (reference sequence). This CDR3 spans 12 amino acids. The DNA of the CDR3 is TGTGCCAGCAGCCGCGAGGGACTCGCTAGGTTCTTC. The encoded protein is CASSREGLARFF.

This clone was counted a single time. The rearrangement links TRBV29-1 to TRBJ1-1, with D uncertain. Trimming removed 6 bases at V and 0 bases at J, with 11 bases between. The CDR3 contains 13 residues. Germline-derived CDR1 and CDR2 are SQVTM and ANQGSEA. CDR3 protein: CSVRRAMNTEAFF. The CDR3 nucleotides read TGCAGCGTGCGGCGGGCCATGAACACTGAAGCTTTCTTT.